This T cell receptor beta chain was captured by sequencing in a study of low-dose radiotherapy and immunotherapy resistance in tumors. The sample holds many counts of this clonotype. Time point noted: after trial treatment. This sample's treatment: LDRT plus nivolumab, ipilimumab, low-dose cyclophosphamide and aspirin (RACIN trial). It was nivolumab, ipilimumab, aspirin, low-dose cyclophosphamide and low-dose radiotherapy that donors received. The CDR3 runs to 14 residues. CDR1 is PRHDT, CDR2 FYEKMQ, per germline (reference sequence). Deletions cut 3 bases from V and 5 bases from J, with 13 bases between. Priming of first-strand cDNA relied on TRAV- and TRBV-specific primers (covering alpha and beta chains). Both a constant-region primer and a V-primer adapter served to amplify TCRs across roughly 20 PCR cycles. From the reads, TCRdb called clonotypes with MiXCR, one entry per CDR3 protein. Among 40,000 or so distinct CDR3 sequences listed, 25% to 30% were seen once.

J is TRBJ1-2 and V is TRBV13; tentative D call: TRBD1 (6 bases). The source is a male donor with prostate cancer. Specimen: PBMCs, collected after low-dose radiotherapy plus immunotherapy. The CDR3 is CASSFRGGGYGYTF. The CDR3 DNA follows: TGTGCCAGCAGCTTTAGAGGGGGAGGATATGGCTACACCTTC.